The clone carrying this TCR beta chain showed up just a few times. The CDR3 is 11 residues long. Trimming took off 8 bases at V and 6 bases at J, with 10 bases between the two ends. The data stem from a study of blood T cells in healthy people across ages. Turning to the study itself: Template switching retrieved approximately one barcoded beta molecule for each two T cells.

Primers used in a second PCR of roughly 6 to 11 cycles were a sample-barcoded 5' primer and a J-beta primer mix. A single record per CDR3 protein comes from TCRdb applying MiXCR to the 5' RACE reads. The repertoire holds about 1,500,000 distinct CDR3 sequences, with roughly 27% as singletons. This receptor was obtained from a woman younger than 45 in good health. The material sequenced was blood. This rearrangement joins TRBV12-3 or TRBV12-4 to TRBJ1-1; D remains unclear. DNA of the CDR3: TGTGCCAGCCAACGGAGGTCTGAAGCTTTCTTT. Its translation: CASQRRSEAFF.